The clone carrying this T cell receptor beta chain was detected only a few times. Its matching antigen is unknown. Using constant-segment primers, 5'RACE produced TCR alpha and TCR beta cDNA libraries carrying sample barcodes and UMIs. TCRdb reprocessed the 5' RACE reads with MiXCR, giving one entry per CDR3 protein. This table has approximately 390,000 distinct CDR3 sequences, roughly 15% appearing once. The data originate from a study of T-cell memory formation after mild COVID-19. Turning to the study itself: Most TCR clusters belonged to a single donor.

Findings and caveats of the study: Confirmation was lacking for SARS-CoV-2 specificity of second-wave clones that peaked on day 37.

The sequence derives from a man between 18 and 35 years old who had mild COVID-19 (a few samples of this study predate the infection). Cell type and time point are not known. Specimen: PBMCs or a T cell subset sorted from them (not recorded which).

The CDR3 DNA sequence: TGCGCCAGTAAAACATGGAGCACAGATACGCAGTATTTT. Translated: CASKTWSTDTQYF. The genes are TRBV5-1 and TRBJ2-3; D is undetermined. The CDR3 contains 13 residues. V was cut by 8 bases and J by 0 bases, with 10 bases left in between. CDR1 is SGHRS, CDR2 YFSETQ, per germline.